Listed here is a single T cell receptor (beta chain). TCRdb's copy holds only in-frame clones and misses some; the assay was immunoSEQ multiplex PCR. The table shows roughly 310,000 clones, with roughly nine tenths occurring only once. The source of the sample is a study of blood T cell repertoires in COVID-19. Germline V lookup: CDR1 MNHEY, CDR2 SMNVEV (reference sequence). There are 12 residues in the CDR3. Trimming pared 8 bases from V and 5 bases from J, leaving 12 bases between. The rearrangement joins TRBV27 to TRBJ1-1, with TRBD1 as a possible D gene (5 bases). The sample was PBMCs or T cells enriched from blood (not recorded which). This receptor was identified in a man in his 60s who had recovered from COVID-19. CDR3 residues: CASGGGRTEAFF. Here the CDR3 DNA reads TGTGCCAGCGGGGGGGGACGAACTGAAGCTTTCTTT.